The entry that follows covers one T cell receptor (beta chain) sequence. These data belong to a study of T cell responses to AZD1222 COVID-19 vaccine. The CDR3 extends over 17 amino acids. Trimming took 2 bases from V and 2 from J; bases not matched to a gene: 7. Per germline, CDR1 SGHVS and CDR2 FQNEAQ. Data came from immunoSEQ multiplex PCR; TCRdb stores just in-frame clones and leaves some out. The sample yields just over 65,000 clones, roughly 84% seen once. This receptor was identified in an adult in good health. The chain recombines TRBV7-8 with TRBJ2-3, with TRBD2 identical over 10 bases. Sequences were derived from peripheral blood, sampled on day 0 of AZD1222 vaccination. CDR3 region: CASSLWLAGDTTDTQYF. For the CDR3, the DNA is TGTGCCAGCAGCTTATGGCTAGCGGGGGATACCACAGATACGCAGTATTTT.